The 9 T cell receptor beta chains reported below all come from one sample, sequenced in a study of PD-1 blockade in classical Hodgkin lymphoma. Using immunoSEQ multiplex PCR, the repertoire was profiled, and TCRdb retains in-frame clones only, with some absent. The repertoire holds about 97,000 clones, with around four fifths as singletons. All patients experienced relapse after autologous stem cell transplantation, and brentuximab vedotin exposure was variable. The sequenced sample was peripheral blood mononuclear cells (PBMCs), obtained at baseline. These receptors were taken from a human donor with classical Hodgkin lymphoma.

This clone was detected once. The CDR3 sequence is CASSSGYQETQYF. CDR3 bases: TGTGCCAGCAGTTCGGGGTACCAAGAGACCCAGTACTTC. This sequence joins TRBV28 and TRBJ2-5, with D perhaps matching TRBD2 (5 bases). The CDR3 is made up of 13 amino acids. The V end lost 4 bases, the J end lost 0 bases, and 6 bases lay between the germline ends. CDR1 MDHEN and CDR2 SYDVKM come from the germline V gene.

V and J are TRBV7-9 and TRBJ2-3; 12 bases agree with TRBD2. V trimming: 5 bases; J trimming: 5 bases; junction bases outside the gene matches: 2. CDR3 length equals 14 residues. CDR1 and CDR2 from the germline V gene are SEHNR and FQNEAQ (reference sequence). CDR3 residues: CASSTGLAGDTQYF. For the CDR3, the DNA is TGTGCCAGCAGCACGGGACTAGCGGGAGATACGCAGTATTTT. The full variable domain, in which reference TRBV7-9 and TRBJ2-3 provide the parts outside the CDR3, is DTGVSQNPRHKITKRGQNVTFRCDPISEHNRLYWYRQTLGQGPEFLTYFQNEAQLEKSRLLSDRFSAERPKGSFSTLEIQRTEQGDSAMYLCASSTGLAGDTQYFGPGTRLTVL.

V and J are TRBV6-1 and TRBJ1-6; D is uncertain. The V and J ends lost 8 bases and 2 bases respectively, with 13 bases between them. Germline loops: CDR1 MNHNS, CDR2 SASEGT. The CDR3 length is 15 residues. CDR3 bases: TGTGCCAGCCGGGAGGGAGGCGCCTATAATTCACCCCTCCACTTT. Translating gives CASREGGAYNSPLHF.

The V and J genes are TRBV6-1 and TRBJ1-4; D gene unclear. CDR3 length: 13 residues. In germline, CDR1 is MNHNS, CDR2 SASEGT. With 6 bases removed from V and 7 bases from J, the gap between germline ends came to 12 bases. CDR3 amino acids: CASRLGLGEKLFF. The CDR3 DNA follows: TGTGCCAGCAGGTTAGGGTTAGGTGAAAAACTGTTTTTT.

This chain joins TRBV18 and TRBJ2-1, with 12 bases fitting TRBD2. Germline V gene sequence: CDR1 KGHSH, CDR2 LQKENI. The CDR3 is 15 residues long. The V segment lost 5 bases and the J segment 3 bases; nucleotides outside the gene matches: 2. The CDR3 DNA reads TGTGCCAGCTCAACGGGACTAGCGGGCTACAATGAGCAGTTCTTC. Residues: CASSTGLAGYNEQFF.

The J gene is TRBJ2-3, the V gene TRBV19; TRBD2 matches 12 bases. The germline V gene has CDR1 LNHDA and CDR2 SQIVND (reference sequence). V was clipped by 7 bases and J by 3 bases; unmatched bases: 2. The CDR3 has 14 residues. This chain's CDR3 is CASTTSGRTDTQYF. DNA for the CDR3: TGTGCCAGTACGACTAGCGGGAGAACAGATACGCAGTATTTT.

The V call is TRBV5-1, the J call TRBJ1-5; 9 bases map to TRBD1. Germline V lookup: CDR1 SGHRS, CDR2 YFSETQ. The CDR3 contains 14 residues. The V segment lost 4 bases and the J segment 5 bases; nucleotides outside the gene matches: 4. The CDR3 protein is CASSPGQGYQPQHF. The CDR3 nucleotides read TGCGCCAGCAGCCCCGGACAGGGGTATCAGCCCCAGCATTTT.

About this clone itself: Other DNA sequences in this specimen translate into the identical CDR3. The chain joins TRBV28 to TRBJ2-5, with TRBD1 matching 7 bases. After removal of 2 bases from V and 4 bases from J, the junction contained 4 bases not matched to a gene. Per the germline V gene, CDR1 is MDHEN and CDR2 is SYDVKM. The CDR3 spans 14 residues. This CDR3 is CASSLDRVVETQYF. CDR3 nucleotides: TGTGCCAGCAGTTTAGACAGGGTGGTAGAGACCCAGTACTTC.

The chain carries TRBV6-6 and TRBJ2-2, with D possibly matching TRBD2 (6 bases). V lost 10 bases and J 4 bases, leaving 22 bases between the germline ends. The CDR3 length is 16 residues. Germline V gene lookup returns CDR1 MNHNY and CDR2 SVGAGI (reference sequence). CDR3 loop: CATVPGQGGVTGELFF. The CDR3 DNA sequence: TGTGCCACCGTCCCGGGGCAGGGAGGTGTCACCGGGGAGCTGTTTTTT.